These 15 T cell receptor beta chains share one sample of origin, sequenced in a study of radiotherapy plus CTLA-4 blockade in lung cancer. Sequenced by immunoSEQ multiplex PCR; TCRdb stores in-frame clones only, minus some. Of more than 35,000 clones listed, around 85% are singletons. This sample comprised peripheral blood, obtained from a patient treated with radiotherapy plus ipilimumab. Every receptor here comes from a human donor with non-small cell lung cancer who had stable disease on radiotherapy plus ipilimumab.

V gene TRBV5-6 combines with J gene TRBJ2-1; 10 bases agree with TRBD2. This CDR3 has 17 residues. The V segment lost 0 bases and the J segment 8 bases; nucleotides outside the gene matches: 11. In germline, CDR1 is SGHDT, CDR2 YYEEEE. CDR3 DNA: TGTGCCAGCAGCTTGGCCGGGACTAGCGTGCGGTTAGATGAGCAGTTCTTC. It yields the protein CASSLAGTSVRLDEQFF.

V usage is TRBV4-3 and J usage is TRBJ2-7, with 8 bases lining up with TRBD2. Trimming took 3 bases from V and 7 from J; bases not matched to a gene: 2. The CDR3 has 12 residues. Germline V CDR1 and CDR2: LGHNA, YSLEER. The CDR3: CASSQGLGEQYF. The DNA of the CDR3 is TGCGCCAGCAGCCAGGGACTAGGTGAGCAGTACTTC.

The rearrangement links TRBV11-3 to TRBJ2-2, with D possibly matching TRBD1 (9 bases). V gave up 5 bases and J gave up 1 base, with 14 bases separating them. Germline V lookup: CDR1 SGHNT, CDR2 YENEEA. CDR3 length equals 16 residues. DNA for the CDR3: TGTGCCAGCAGCCGGGGGGGACAGGGGAACACCGGGGAGCTGTTTTTT. Residues: CASSRGGQGNTGELFF. Supplemented by reference TRBV11-3 and TRBJ2-2, the full variable domain reads EAGVVQSPRYKIIEKKQPVAFWCNPISGHNTLYWYLQNLGQGPELLIRYENEEAVDDSQLPKDRFSAERLKGVDSTLKIQPAELGDSAVYLCASSRGGQGNTGELFFGEGSRLTVL.

The chain joins TRBV6-1 to TRBJ2-1; TRBD2 is a possible D gene (7 bases). Deletions cut 4 bases from V and 4 bases from J, with 11 bases between. This CDR3 is 14 amino acids long. Germline V CDR1 and CDR2: MNHNS, SASEGT. Here the CDR3 reads CASSGGREYNEQFF. The CDR3 nucleotides read TGTGCCAGCAGTGGGGGGCGGGAGTACAATGAGCAGTTCTTC.

The CDR3 DNA reads TGCGCCAGCAGCCAAGCCGGGACAGGGGGCGCGAATAACTATGGCTACACCTTC. This translates into CASSQAGTGGANNYGYTF. The chain combines TRBV4-3 with TRBJ1-2; 12 nucleotides line up with TRBD1. With V trimmed by 1 base and J by 1 base, 7 bases remained unmatched. Per the germline V gene, CDR1 is LGHNA and CDR2 is YSLEER. The CDR3 loop spans 18 amino acids.

The V and J genes are TRBV28 and TRBJ2-5, with TRBD2 matching over 7 bases. The J call may be wrong; the DNA end is better matched by TRBJ2-7. In germline, CDR1 is MDHEN, CDR2 SYDVKM. CDR3 length: 15 residues. The CDR3 nucleotides are TGTGCCAGCAGTTTATCTGGCGGGGGAAGCTACGAGCAGTACTTC. Translation gives CASSLSGGGSYEQYF.

The chain has TRBV6-5 and TRBJ2-5; possibly TRBD1 for D (6 bases). Germline CDR1 reads MNHEY; CDR2 reads SVGAGI. Deletions cut 6 bases from V and 2 bases from J, with 16 bases between. There are 15 residues in the CDR3. The DNA for the CDR3 is TGTGCCAGCAGCCTTGATTTCGGGACACAAGAGACCCAGTACTTC. It codes for CASSLDFGTQETQYF.

This chain joins TRBV7-2 and TRBJ2-1; D call uncertain. The CDR3 has 16 residues. Deletions cut 5 bases from V and 5 bases from J, with 19 bases between. CDR1 is SGHTA, CDR2 FQGNSA, per germline. The CDR3 DNA follows: TGTGCCAGCAGCCCCGAGTGGGCTCGTACGGACAATGAGCAGTTCTTC. It is translated as CASSPEWARTDNEQFF.

This chain links TRBV10-3 with TRBJ2-7, with 11 nucleotides matching TRBD1. V lost 6 bases and J lost 4; bases outside the gene matches: 17. This CDR3 region has 18 residues. Germline V lookup: CDR1 ENHRY, CDR2 SYGVKD. DNA of the CDR3: TGTGCCATCAGCCGCCTGGATCCCGGGACAGGGGGGAAATACGAGCAGTACTTC. It codes for CAISRLDPGTGGKYEQYF.

The V call is TRBV19, the J call TRBJ1-1; the match to TRBD1 covers 10 bases. Per the germline V gene, CDR1 is LNHDA and CDR2 is SQIVND (reference sequence). The junction had 3 bases not matched to a gene; V was cut back by 6 bases and J by 2 bases. CDR3 length: 14 residues. CDR3 region: CASRETGGNTEAFF. The CDR3 DNA is TGTGCCAGTAGGGAGACAGGGGGCAACACTGAAGCTTTCTTT.

This clone was seen once. The chain joins TRBV28 to TRBJ1-2, with D perhaps matching TRBD1 (5 bases). V was pared by 6 bases and J by 8 bases, with 16 bases between. The CDR3 is 13 residues long. The germline V gene encodes CDR1 MDHEN and CDR2 SYDVKM. The CDR3 DNA sequence: TGTGCCAGCAGGACCGGGACCGGAGGGGGCTACACCTTC. The encoded protein is CASRTGTGGGYTF.

The gene calls are TRBV6-5 and TRBJ1-6; D gene unclear. Per germline, CDR1 MNHEY and CDR2 SVGAGI. The CDR3 is 12 residues long. V lost 6 bases, J lost 7 bases, and 7 bases lay in between. CDR3 DNA sequence: TGTGCCAGCAGATATTTCAATTCACCCCTCCACTTT. This gives the protein CASRYFNSPLHF.

This clone was picked up a small number of times. The chain couples TRBV7-9 to TRBJ2-1, with D uncertain. Trimming took 8 bases from V and 1 from J, leaving 18 bases between them. Germline assignment: CDR1 SEHNR and CDR2 FQNEAQ (reference sequence). The CDR3 has 16 amino acids. The CDR3 protein is CASLGSSPLSYNEQFF. For the CDR3, the DNA is TGTGCCAGCCTCGGTAGTTCACCTTTATCCTACAATGAGCAGTTCTTC.

The V and J genes are TRBV27 and TRBJ2-7; the match to TRBD2 covers 9 bases. With 3 bases clipped from V and 2 bases from J, the junction kept 2 bases outside the gene matches. Germline CDR1 reads MNHEY; CDR2 reads SMNVEV (reference sequence). The CDR3 is 14 amino acids. This chain's CDR3 is CASSLTSGAYEQYF. In DNA form, the CDR3 reads TGTGCCAGCAGTTTGACTAGCGGTGCCTACGAGCAGTACTTC.

The V gene is TRBV28, the J gene TRBJ2-3; TRBD2 agrees at 13 bases. Germline-derived CDR1 and CDR2 are MDHEN and SYDVKM. V lost 6 bases and J lost 3; bases outside the gene matches: 12. The CDR3 extends over 18 amino acids. The CDR3 loop reads CASRLTSGREGKTDTQYF. In DNA form, the CDR3 reads TGTGCCAGCAGACTTACTAGCGGGAGGGAAGGGAAGACAGATACGCAGTATTTT.